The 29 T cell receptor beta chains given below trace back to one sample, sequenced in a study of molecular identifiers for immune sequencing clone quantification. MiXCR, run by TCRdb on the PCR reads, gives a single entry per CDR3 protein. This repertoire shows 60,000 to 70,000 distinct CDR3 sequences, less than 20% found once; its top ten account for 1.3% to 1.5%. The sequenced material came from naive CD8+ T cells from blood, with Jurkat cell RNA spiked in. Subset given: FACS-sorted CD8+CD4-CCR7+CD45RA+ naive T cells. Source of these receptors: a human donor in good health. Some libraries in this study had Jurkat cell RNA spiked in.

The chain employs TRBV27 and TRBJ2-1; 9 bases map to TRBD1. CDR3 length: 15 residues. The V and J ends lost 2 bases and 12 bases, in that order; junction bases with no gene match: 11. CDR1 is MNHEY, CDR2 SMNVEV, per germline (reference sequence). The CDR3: CASSLRTGDDWSQFF. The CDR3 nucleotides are TGTGCCAGCAGTTTACGGACAGGGGACGATTGGTCGCAGTTCTTC.

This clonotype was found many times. CDR3 amino acids: CASSLGEQYF. DNA for the CDR3: TGTGCCAGCAGTCTTGGGGAGCAGTACTTC. This chain links TRBV25-1 with TRBJ2-7; D gene ambiguous. Trimming removed 5 bases from V and 7 bases from J, with 6 bases in between. CDR1 and CDR2 (germline): MGHDK, SYGVNS. The CDR3 spans 10 residues.

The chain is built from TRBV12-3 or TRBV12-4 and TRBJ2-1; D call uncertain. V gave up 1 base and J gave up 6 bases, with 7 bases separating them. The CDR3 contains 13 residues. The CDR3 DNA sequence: TGTGCCAGCAGTTTAGGAGGAGTCAATGAGCAGTTCTTC. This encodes CASSLGGVNEQFF.

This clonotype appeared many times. In DNA form, the CDR3 reads TGTGCCAGCTCACCCAGCGATAGCAATCAGCCCCAGCATTTT. Its protein is CASSPSDSNQPQHF. The chain employs TRBV18 and TRBJ1-5, with unresolved D. Trimming left V 3 bases short and J 0 bases short, with 6 bases between. This CDR3 is built from 14 residues. The germline CDR1 and CDR2 sequences are KGHSH and LQKENI.

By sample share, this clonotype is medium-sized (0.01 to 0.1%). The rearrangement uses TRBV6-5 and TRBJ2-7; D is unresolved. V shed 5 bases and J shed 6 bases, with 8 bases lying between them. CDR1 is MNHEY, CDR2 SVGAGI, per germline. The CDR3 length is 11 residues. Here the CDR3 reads CASSRGPEQYF. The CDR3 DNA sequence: TGTGCCAGCAGTAGAGGACCCGAGCAGTACTTC.

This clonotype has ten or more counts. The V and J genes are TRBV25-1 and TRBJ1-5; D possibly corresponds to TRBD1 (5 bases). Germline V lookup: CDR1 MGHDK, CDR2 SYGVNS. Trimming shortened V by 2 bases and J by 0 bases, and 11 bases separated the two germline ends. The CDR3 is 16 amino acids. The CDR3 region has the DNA TGTGCCAGCAGTGAAGGGGGATCTTATAGCAATCAGCCCCAGCATTTT. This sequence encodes CASSEGGSYSNQPQHF.

CDR3 protein: CASSFKGPPGESSYNEQFF. In DNA form, the CDR3 reads TGTGCCAGCAGTTTTAAGGGCCCCCCGGGCGAGAGCTCCTACAATGAGCAGTTCTTC. The chain recombines TRBV12-3 or TRBV12-4 with TRBJ2-1; D not certain. V gave up 3 bases and J gave up 0 bases, with 21 bases separating them. This CDR3 is built from 19 residues.

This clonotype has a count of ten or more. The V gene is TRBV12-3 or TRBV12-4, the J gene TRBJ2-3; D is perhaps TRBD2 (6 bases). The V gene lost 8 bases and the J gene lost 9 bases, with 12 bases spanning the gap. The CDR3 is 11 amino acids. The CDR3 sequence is CASGGAYTQYF. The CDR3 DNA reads TGTGCCAGCGGAGGGGCCTACACGCAGTATTTT.

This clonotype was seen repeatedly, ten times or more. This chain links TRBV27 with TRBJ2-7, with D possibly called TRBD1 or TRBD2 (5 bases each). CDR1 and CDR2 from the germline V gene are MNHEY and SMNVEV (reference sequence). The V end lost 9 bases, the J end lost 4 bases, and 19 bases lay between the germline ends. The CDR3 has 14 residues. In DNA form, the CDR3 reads TGTGCCAGTAAAAGCCAGGGACCCTGGTACGAGCAGTACTTC. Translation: CASKSQGPWYEQYF.

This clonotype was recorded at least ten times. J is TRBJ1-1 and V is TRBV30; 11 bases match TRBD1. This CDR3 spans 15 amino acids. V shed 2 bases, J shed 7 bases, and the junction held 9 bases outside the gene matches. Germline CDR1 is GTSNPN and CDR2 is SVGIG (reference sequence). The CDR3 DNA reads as TGTGCCTGGAGTACGCGGACAGGGGGCTTGAATGAAGCTTTCTTT. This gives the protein CAWSTRTGGLNEAFF. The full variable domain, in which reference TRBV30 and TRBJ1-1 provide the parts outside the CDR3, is SQTIHQWPATLVQPVGSPLSLECTVEGTSNPNLYWYRQAAGRGLQLLFYSVGIGQISSEVPQNLSASRPQDRQFILSSKKLLLSDSGFYLCAWSTRTGGLNEAFFGQGTRLTVV.

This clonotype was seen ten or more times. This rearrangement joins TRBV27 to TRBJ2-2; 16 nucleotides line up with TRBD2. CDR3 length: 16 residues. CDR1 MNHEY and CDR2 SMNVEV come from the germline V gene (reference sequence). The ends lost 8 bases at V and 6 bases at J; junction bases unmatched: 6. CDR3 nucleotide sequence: TGTGCCAGCGCGGCGGGACTAGCGGGAGGGCCCGGGGAGCTGTTTTTT. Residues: CASAAGLAGGPGELFF.

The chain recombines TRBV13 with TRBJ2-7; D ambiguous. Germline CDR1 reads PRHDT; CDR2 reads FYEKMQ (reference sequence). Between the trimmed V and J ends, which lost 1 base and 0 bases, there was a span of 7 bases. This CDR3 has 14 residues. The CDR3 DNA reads TGTGCCAGCAGCTTAGCAGCGACCTCCTACGAGCAGTACTTC. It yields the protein CASSLAATSYEQYF.

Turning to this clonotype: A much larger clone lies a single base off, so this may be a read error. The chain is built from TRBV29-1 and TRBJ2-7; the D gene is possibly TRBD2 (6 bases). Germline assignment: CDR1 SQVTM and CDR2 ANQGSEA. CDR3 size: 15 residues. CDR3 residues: CSVEDRESSDYERYF. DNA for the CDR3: TGCAGCGTTGAAGACAGGGAATCATCGGACTACGAGCGGTACTTC.

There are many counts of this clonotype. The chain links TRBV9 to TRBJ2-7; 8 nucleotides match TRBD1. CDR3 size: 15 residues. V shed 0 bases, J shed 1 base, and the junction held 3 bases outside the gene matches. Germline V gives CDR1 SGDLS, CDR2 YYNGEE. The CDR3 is CASSVGTGISYEQYF. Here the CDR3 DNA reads TGTGCCAGCAGCGTAGGGACAGGGATTTCCTACGAGCAGTACTTC.

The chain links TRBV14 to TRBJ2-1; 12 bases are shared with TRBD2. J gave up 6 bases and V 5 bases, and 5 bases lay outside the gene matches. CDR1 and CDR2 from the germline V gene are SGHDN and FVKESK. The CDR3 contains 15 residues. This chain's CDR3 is CASSAASGRGNEQFF. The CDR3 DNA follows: TGTGCCAGCAGCGCGGCTAGCGGGAGGGGCAATGAGCAGTTCTTC.

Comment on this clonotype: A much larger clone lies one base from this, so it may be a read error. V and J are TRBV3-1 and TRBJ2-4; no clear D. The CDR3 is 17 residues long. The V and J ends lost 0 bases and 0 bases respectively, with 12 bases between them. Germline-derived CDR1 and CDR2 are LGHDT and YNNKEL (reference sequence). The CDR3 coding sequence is TGTGCCAGCAGCCAAGAGGTCAGGATACTAGCCAAAAACATTCAGTACTTC. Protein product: CASSQEVRILAKNIQYF.

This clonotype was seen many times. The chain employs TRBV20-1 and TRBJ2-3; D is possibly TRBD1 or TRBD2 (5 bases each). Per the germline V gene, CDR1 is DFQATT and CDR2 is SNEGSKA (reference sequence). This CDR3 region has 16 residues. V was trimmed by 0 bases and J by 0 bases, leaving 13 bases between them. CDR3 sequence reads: CSARDTLRDSTDTQYF. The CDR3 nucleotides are TGCAGTGCTAGAGATACGTTACGGGACAGCACAGATACGCAGTATTTT.

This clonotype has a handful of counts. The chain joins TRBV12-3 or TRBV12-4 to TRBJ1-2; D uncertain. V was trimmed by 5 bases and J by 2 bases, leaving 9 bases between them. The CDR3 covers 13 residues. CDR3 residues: CASSVWKNYGYTF. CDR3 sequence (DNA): TGTGCCAGCAGTGTCTGGAAGAACTATGGCTACACCTTC.

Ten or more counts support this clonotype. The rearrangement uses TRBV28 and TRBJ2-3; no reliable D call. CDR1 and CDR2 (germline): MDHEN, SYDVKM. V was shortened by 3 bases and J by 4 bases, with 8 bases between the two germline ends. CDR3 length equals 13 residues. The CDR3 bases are TGTGCCAGCAGTTTTCGGACCTCAGATACGCAGTATTTT. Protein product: CASSFRTSDTQYF. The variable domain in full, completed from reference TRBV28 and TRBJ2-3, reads DVKVTQSSRYLVKRTGEKVFLECVQDMDHENMFWYRQDPGLGLRLIYFSYDVKMKEKGDIPEGYSVSREKKERFSLILESASTNQTSMYLCASSFRTSDTQYFGPGTRLTVL.

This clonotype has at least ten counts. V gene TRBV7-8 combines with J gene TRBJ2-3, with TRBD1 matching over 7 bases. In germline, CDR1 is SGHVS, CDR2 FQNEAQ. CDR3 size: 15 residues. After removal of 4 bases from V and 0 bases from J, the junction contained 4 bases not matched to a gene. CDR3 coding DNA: TGTGCCAGCAGCTGGCAGGGGGTCAGCACAGATACGCAGTATTTT. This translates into CASSWQGVSTDTQYF.

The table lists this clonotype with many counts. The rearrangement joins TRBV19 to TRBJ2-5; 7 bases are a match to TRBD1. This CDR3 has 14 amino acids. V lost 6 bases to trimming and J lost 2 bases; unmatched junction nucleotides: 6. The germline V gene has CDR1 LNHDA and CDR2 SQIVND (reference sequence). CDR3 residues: CASSPWDRQETQYF. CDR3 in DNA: TGTGCCAGTAGCCCATGGGACAGACAAGAGACCCAGTACTTC. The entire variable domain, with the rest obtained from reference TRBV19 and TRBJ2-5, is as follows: DGGITQSPKYLFRKEGQNVTLSCEQNLNHDAMYWYRQDPGQGLRLIYYSQIVNDFQKGDIAEGYSVSREKKESFPLTVTSAQKNPTAFYLCASSPWDRQETQYFGPGTRLLVL.

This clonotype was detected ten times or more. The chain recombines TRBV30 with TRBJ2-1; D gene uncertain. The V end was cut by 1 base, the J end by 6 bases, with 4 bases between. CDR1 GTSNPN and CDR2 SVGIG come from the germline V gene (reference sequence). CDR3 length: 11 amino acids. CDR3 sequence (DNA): TGTGCCTGGAGTGGTCTCAATGAGCAGTTCTTC. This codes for CAWSGLNEQFF.

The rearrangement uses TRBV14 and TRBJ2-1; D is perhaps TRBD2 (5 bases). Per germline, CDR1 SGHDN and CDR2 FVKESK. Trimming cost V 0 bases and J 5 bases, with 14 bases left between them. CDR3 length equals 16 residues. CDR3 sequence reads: CASSQERGLLNNEQFF. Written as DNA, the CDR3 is TGTGCCAGCAGCCAAGAAAGAGGGCTTCTCAACAATGAGCAGTTCTTC.

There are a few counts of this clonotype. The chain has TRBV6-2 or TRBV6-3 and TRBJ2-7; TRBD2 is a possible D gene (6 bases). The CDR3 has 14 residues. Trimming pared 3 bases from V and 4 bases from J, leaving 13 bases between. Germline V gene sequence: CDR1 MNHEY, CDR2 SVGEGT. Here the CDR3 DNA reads TGTGCCAGCAGTTATGCGGGATTTTCATACGAGCAGTACTTC. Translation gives CASSYAGFSYEQYF.

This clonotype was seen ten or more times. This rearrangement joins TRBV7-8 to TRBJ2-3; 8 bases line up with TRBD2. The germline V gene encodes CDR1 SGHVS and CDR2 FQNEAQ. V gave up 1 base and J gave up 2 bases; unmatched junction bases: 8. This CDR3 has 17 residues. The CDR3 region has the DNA TGTGCCAGCAGCTTAGACGATAGCGGGAAATACACAGATACGCAGTATTTT. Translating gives CASSLDDSGKYTDTQYF.

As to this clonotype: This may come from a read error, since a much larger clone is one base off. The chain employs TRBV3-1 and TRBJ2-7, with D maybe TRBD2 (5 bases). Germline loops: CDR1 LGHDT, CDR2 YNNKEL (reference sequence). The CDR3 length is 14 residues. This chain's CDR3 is CASSQDSSSCEQYF. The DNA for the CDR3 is TGTGCCAGCAGCCAAGACTCTAGCTCCTGCGAGCAGTACTTC.

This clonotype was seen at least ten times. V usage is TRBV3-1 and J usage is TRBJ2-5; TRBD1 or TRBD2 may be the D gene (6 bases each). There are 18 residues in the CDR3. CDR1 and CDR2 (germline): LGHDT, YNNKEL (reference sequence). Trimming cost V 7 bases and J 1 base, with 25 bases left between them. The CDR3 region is CASTPDIGGVFPQETQYF. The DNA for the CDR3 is TGTGCCAGCACCCCTGACATCGGGGGCGTCTTCCCCCAAGAGACCCAGTACTTC.

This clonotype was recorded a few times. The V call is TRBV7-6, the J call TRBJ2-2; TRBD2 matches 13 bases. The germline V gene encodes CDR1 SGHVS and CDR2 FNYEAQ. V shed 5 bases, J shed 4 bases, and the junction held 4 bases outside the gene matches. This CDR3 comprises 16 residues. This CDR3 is CASSRLAGGLTGELFF. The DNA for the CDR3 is TGTGCCAGCAGCAGACTAGCGGGAGGTCTCACCGGGGAGCTGTTTTTT.

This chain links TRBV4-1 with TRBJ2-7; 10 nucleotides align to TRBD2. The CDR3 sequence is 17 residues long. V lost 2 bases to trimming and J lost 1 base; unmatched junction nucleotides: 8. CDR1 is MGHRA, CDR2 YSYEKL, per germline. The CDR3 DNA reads TGCGCCAGCAGCCAATATAATAGCGGGAGGACTTCCTACGAGCAGTACTTC. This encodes CASSQYNSGRTSYEQYF.